The source of this T cell receptor beta chain is a study of T-cell memory formation after mild COVID-19 (dated by TCRdb to 2020 to 2022). With regard to the full study: Most TCR sequence clusters were specific to one of the two donors. The cohort was made up of two young adult volunteers, one female and one male, who were previously healthy. In a couple of donors, T-cell clones that expanded and contracted after mild COVID-19 were followed by sequencing TCRalpha and TCRbeta repertoires longitudinally.

The V end gives up 1 base and the J end 0 bases, leaving 6 bases in the junction not matched to a gene. Inclusive of the bounding cysteine and phenylalanine, the CDR3 is 18 residues long. Left in the record is the CDR3 DNA by itself, 54 bases read in frame from the first base. Looking up the germline V gene yields CDR1 MGHRA and CDR2 YSYEKL. Sequencing relied on an Illumina NovaSeq 6000. TCRalpha and TCRbeta cDNA libraries were constructed by 5'RACE with constant-segment primers, with sample barcodes and unique molecular identifiers being introduced. Trizol reagent was used to extract RNA from every sample. Amplification of the libraries took two PCR steps, and the second step added a second sample barcode plus Illumina TruSeq adapters. Sequencing of libraries was performed on an Illumina NovaSeq with 2 x 150 bp paired-end reads. The original methods were these. The reads were demultiplexed and collapsed into UMI-guided consensus sequences using migec v1.2.7. With mixcr v2.1.11, UMI consensuses were aligned to TRA and TRB V and J templates and assembled into clonotypes. A clonotype was counted as expanded or contracted only when both edgeR and NoisET called the clonotype significant, with the noise models trained on biological replicates. For edgeR calls, the thresholds were a false discovery rate-adjusted p below 0.01 and a log2 fold-change of 1. As an exploratory analysis of dynamics, max-normalized trajectories of the 1000 most abundant clonotypes were examined by PCA with hierarchical clustering. The CD4 or CD8 phenotype of responding clones was assigned using the separately sequenced CD4+ and CD8+ repertoires. TCRdb's own reprocessing of the public reads used fastp at Q25 and MiXCR and kept productive beta chains. For every CDR3 protein sequence, its rows merge into one entry that carries the most common genes and DNA. The V and J calls were determined by TCRdb, not by the authors. Across this sample there are 500,000 to 550,000 distinct CDR3 sequences, with around 21% seen only once. The ten largest account for 12% of the sample.

PBMCs were isolated by Ficoll-Paque density gradient centrifugation. A note on this clonotype: The specificity of this receptor is unknown. No clone much larger than this one lies a single base away; base qualities are absent.

General conclusions and limits of the study: The second-wave clones that peaked on day 37 were not confirmed to be SARS-CoV-2 specific. Some responding clones were found in pre-infection memory, which suggests that pre-existing cross-reactive memory T cells took part in the SARS-CoV-2 response. Clones that contracted from day 15 to 85 showed balanced CD4/CD8 phenotypes, whereas a second wave of clones that expanded from day 15 to 37 leaned towards CD4+. Contracting CD4+ clones were found mainly in CM and EM memory subsets, while CD8+ clones were enriched in EMRA. The study covered only two mild cases, and larger cohorts including severe cases with pre-infection samples were considered necessary.

The sequence is built from TRBV4-1 and TRBJ2-6; 7 bases in between match TRBD1. The TCR sequence derives from an adult woman who had mild COVID-19 (a few samples of this study predate the infection). The sample titles of this study are shuffled in the database, so cell type and time point are left out; the donor was told from shared clones. Specimen: PBMCs or a T cell subset sorted from them (not recorded which). The CDR3 region reads CASSQGPGQTSGANVLTF. The DNA sequence follows: TGCGCCAGCAGCCAAGGCCCGGGACAGACCTCTGGGGCCAACGTCCTGACTTTC.